Following are 9 T cell receptor beta chains from one sample sequenced in a study of blood T cell repertoires in COVID-19 (dated by TCRdb to the early 2020s). Libraries were prepared through the immunoSEQ multiplex PCR assay. TCRdb provides this immuneACCESS table in a form limited to in-frame rearrangements. Some clones are lacking; in checked studies, under half of them reflect an unresolved V gene, and why the rest are absent is not known. This sample gives 90,000 to 120,000 clones in total; about nine tenths of them show up just once. The ten largest clones take up more than 5% of the sample. The sample taken for sequencing was peripheral blood. All receptors derive from a man aged 65 to 85 with acute or convalescent COVID-19.

The V call is TRBV19, the J call TRBJ2-1, with TRBD2 identical over 7 bases. The V and J ends lost 4 bases and 4 bases, in that order; junction bases with no gene match: 7. This CDR3 has 15 amino acids. The germline gives CDR1 LNHDA, CDR2 SQIVND (reference sequence). CDR3 in DNA: TGTGCCAGTAGTAACAGCGCGGGAGCGTACAATGAGCAGTTCTTC. Amino acids: CASSNSAGAYNEQFF.

CDR3 DNA sequence: TGCGCCAGCAGCCAAGACAGACCAGGAGATACGCAGTATTTT. Translation: CASSQDRPGDTQYF. This rearrangement joins TRBV4-3 to TRBJ2-3; unclear D gene. CDR1 is LGHNA and CDR2 is YSLEER in the germline V gene. This CDR3 region has 14 residues. V dropped 0 bases and J dropped 5 bases, with 9 bases sitting between them.

V usage is TRBV28 and J usage is TRBJ2-3; 9 bases match TRBD2. V was clipped by 4 bases and J by 4 bases; unmatched bases: 9. CDR3 length equals 16 residues. Germline CDR1 is MDHEN and CDR2 is SYDVKM. The CDR3 is CASSSLAGDPPDTQYF. In nucleotides, the CDR3 is TGTGCCAGCAGTTCCTTAGCGGGAGATCCCCCAGATACGCAGTATTTT.

This clone is a singleton in its sample. The V and J genes are TRBV5-4 and TRBJ1-6; D might be TRBD1 (6 bases). Germline assignment: CDR1 SGHNT and CDR2 YYREEE (reference sequence). The CDR3 contains 14 residues. Trimming left V 4 bases short and J 9 bases short, with 14 bases between. The CDR3 DNA sequence: TGTGCCAGCAGCGGGGGGGGGCTGATTTCACCCCTCCACTTT. This translates into CASSGGGLISPLHF.

The sample holds a few counts of this clone. This chain connects TRBV27 to TRBJ2-7, with TRBD2 as a possible D gene (5 bases). Trimming left V 5 bases short and J 5 bases short, with 19 bases between. This CDR3 has 15 residues. The germline gives CDR1 MNHEY, CDR2 SMNVEV (reference sequence). The CDR3 region has the DNA TGTGCCAGCAGTCGGATAGCGCCAGGTTGGGACGAGCAGTACTTC. Translation gives CASSRIAPGWDEQYF.

The DNA of the CDR3 is TGTGCCTGGGCAAGTCGGGACAGGATCCGTAGACTGTTTTTT. Its protein product is CAWASRDRIRRLFF. This chain uses TRBV30 with TRBJ1-4; 8 nucleotides line up with TRBD1. CDR3 size: 14 residues. Per germline, CDR1 GTSNPN and CDR2 SVGIG (reference sequence). Trimming took 5 bases from V and 13 from J; bases not matched to a gene: 15.

The rearrangement joins TRBV5-1 to TRBJ1-2, with 7 bases aligning to TRBD1. The CDR3 is made up of 16 amino acids. Germline V lookup: CDR1 SGHRS, CDR2 YFSETQ. Unmatched junction bases numbered 8, after V lost 3 bases and J lost 0 bases. The CDR3 reads CASSSLTGTANYGYTF. CDR3 nucleotides: TGCGCCAGCAGCTCACTCACCGGGACAGCTAACTATGGCTACACCTTC.

The chain combines TRBV12-3 or TRBV12-4 with TRBJ2-1, with D maybe TRBD2 (6 bases). The V end lost 4 bases, the J end lost 7 bases, and 11 bases lay between the germline ends. The length of the CDR3 is 13 residues. The CDR3 is CASSWGTVNEQFF. Written as DNA, the CDR3 is TGTGCCAGCAGTTGGGGGACTGTAAATGAGCAGTTCTTC.

CDR3 protein: CASSQSPTELGYGYTF. DNA for the CDR3: TGTGCCAGCAGCCAATCCCCGACGGAGTTGGGCTATGGCTACACCTTC. The chain uses TRBV4-2 and TRBJ1-2; no clear D. The CDR3 is 16 amino acids. V was cut by 2 bases and J by 4 bases, with 17 bases left in between. Germline CDR1 is LGHNA and CDR2 is YNFKEQ.